Sequencing of this T cell receptor beta chain was carried out in a study of tumor-infiltrating lymphocytes in primary liver carcinoma. Constant-region priming of around 530 ng total RNA yielded TCR beta cDNA. Employing slightly modified ARM-PCR, three nested multiplex PCR rounds were run, and these gave rise to the TCR beta libraries. Running 10 cycles apiece, the first two PCR rounds relied on TRBV1-TRBV30 forward primers together with a C-beta reverse primer. Using its own MiXCR run on the multiplex PCR reads, TCRdb lists one record per CDR3 protein. The sample comprises more than 150,000 distinct CDR3 sequences, about 60% of which are singletons, and 70% to 80% rests with the top ten. V was clipped by 3 bases and J by 7 bases, with 4 bases between them. There are 12 residues in the CDR3. CDR1 and CDR2 (germline): MDHEN, SYDVKM. Alongside blood RNA obtained from unsorted whole blood, germline DNA was also extracted.

This sequence was found in a man aged 35-49 years with primary liver carcinoma and hepatitis B virus infection. Sequencing was performed on peripheral blood. The chain links TRBV28 to TRBJ1-6; D is unclear. CDR3 residues: CASSFPNSPLHF. The CDR3 DNA reads TGTGCCAGCAGTTTCCCAAATTCACCCCTCCACTTT.